The rows below give T cell receptor beta chains drawn from one sample of a study of blood T cell repertoires in COVID-19. Method: immunoSEQ multiplex PCR; TCRdb's copy keeps in-frame clones and lacks some. The sample lists over 25,000 clones; 85% to 90% were seen once. The specimen sequenced was peripheral blood. The source of these receptors is a human donor in a cohort sampled during active COVID-19. The donor label of this sample is uncertain. Each CDR3 is given without its conserved first and last residue.

J gene,V gene,CDR3 protein
TRBJ1-2,TRBV6-5,ASSPTVNYGYT
TRBJ2-2,TRBV5-1,ASSNVAGGYTGELF
TRBJ2-5,TRBV18,ASSQQGRMETQY
TRBJ2-7,TRBV27,ASSPGQGIVNEQY
TRBJ2-1,TRBV11-2,ASSGTGNLNEQF
TRBJ2-3,TRBV11-2,ASSLERSNTDTQY
TRBJ2-3,TRBV5-6,ASSVSPSTDTQY
TRBJ2-1,TRBV7-9,ASTSRGTGAGGEQF
TRBJ2-1,TRBV29-1,SVDLRSGSSSYNEQF
TRBJ2-5,TRBV7-9,ASSISRGKETQY
TRBJ2-7,TRBV7-9,ASSLTSGSSYEQY
TRBJ2-3,TRBV19,ASSIGRDRGQLGPSDTQY
TRBJ2-4,TRBV19,ASAGQGAIAKNIQY
TRBJ2-7,TRBV11-2,ASSWGTEAYEQY
TRBJ2-5,TRBV18,ASSPRGTSQETQY
TRBJ2-1,TRBV5-1,ASSLQGLGARAGGYNEQF
TRBJ2-5,TRBV5-1,ASSTVAGGETQY
TRBJ1-5,TRBV19,ASSKGQTRAIWPQH
TRBJ2-1,TRBV27,ASSLRLAGGSPYNEQF
TRBJ2-2,TRBV5-1,ASSPAPTGPTGELF
TRBJ1-6,TRBV7-8,ASSFRQGDSPLH
TRBJ2-7,TRBV7-9,ASSFNYEQY
TRBJ1-4,TRBV3-1/TRBV3-2,ASSQELIGRQAHEKLF
TRBJ2-2,TRBV18,ASSPRRARLDTGELF
TRBJ2-3,TRBV24-1,ATSVGTGGTDTQY
TRBJ2-1,TRBV6-4,LLPRGQF
TRBJ2-3,TRBV6-4,ASSEPAGGKDTQY
TRBJ2-5,TRBV2,ASNGLAGVGETQY
TRBJ1-1,TRBV6-4,ASSATEGRNTEAF
TRBJ1-2,TRBV5-6,ASSLDQGGADAIYGYT
TRBJ2-1,TRBV7-9,ASTGLAAYNEQF
TRBJ1-5,TRBV18,ASSPRRNQPQH
TRBJ2-3,TRBV10-3,AISEPRGSITDTQY
TRBJ2-7,TRBV5-1,ASSLDGGRPSTEQY
TRBJ2-1,TRBV6-1,ASSEQAGASSYNEQF
TRBJ1-2,TRBV9,ASSRDTGYGYT
TRBJ2-7,TRBV15,ATISRGDRGQYEQY